This TCR beta chain stems from a study of T cell responses to AZD1222 COVID-19 vaccine. Profiled with immunoSEQ multiplex PCR; TCRdb holds only in-frame clones, not every one. The sample consists of 120,000 or so clones, roughly 88% of them appearing once. Note on this clone: Its matching antigen is unknown.

Notes on the study in general: Along spike, vaccine-associated CD4 TCRs were found throughout, with dominance at 160-218 and 743-854.

V was pared by 4 bases and J by 6 bases, with 12 bases of the junction left unmatched. The CDR3 totals 16 residues. The germline V gene has CDR1 SGDLS and CDR2 YYNGEE. V and J are TRBV9 and TRBJ2-2; the match to TRBD2 covers 7 bases. This material consisted of peripheral blood, taken on day 0 of AZD1222 vaccination. This sequence was found in an adult in good health. CDR3 residues: CASSYMGFAGAGELFF. The CDR3 DNA reads TGTGCCAGCAGCTACATGGGTTTCGCGGGGGCCGGGGAGCTGTTTTTT.